This T cell receptor beta chain was identified in a study of blood T cell repertoires in COVID-19. This CDR3 is built from 15 residues. In germline, CDR1 is SGHRS, CDR2 YFSETQ. V dropped 4 bases and J dropped 3 bases, with 16 bases sitting between them. Some clones are missing from TCRdb's copy, which holds only in-frame ones; the method was immunoSEQ multiplex PCR. This table holds about 320,000 clones, roughly 85% found once. The clonotype comes from a human donor in a cohort sampled during active COVID-19. The sequenced material came from peripheral blood. The chain recombines TRBV5-1 with TRBJ1-1, with D hard to call. In DNA, the CDR3 is TGCGCCAGCAGCCAGTTGGGAGCGGGAGACACTGAAGCTTTCTTT. Its protein is CASSQLGAGDTEAFF.